This T cell receptor (beta chain) was identified during a study of cytomegalovirus exposure and HLA in healthy donors. The CDR3 runs to 14 residues. This PCR relied on a set of 60 Vbeta primers and 13 Jbeta primers. TCRdb keeps only in-frame clones here, not all; method: immunoSEQ multiplex PCR. The sample has 150,000 to 200,000 clones. Sequenced sample: PBMCs. The V and J genes are TRBV21-1 and TRBJ2-1; the D segment call TRBD2 is taken from the table without a DNA check. TRBV21-1 is a pseudogene locus. The sequence derives from a man aged 25-45 years in good health and CMV-seronegative. The CDR3 DNA sequence: TGTGCCAGCAGCAAAGCGGGAGGGCCGAGGGAGCAGTTCTTC. This gives the protein CASSKAGGPREQFF.